This entry lists 26 T cell receptor beta chains sequenced from one sample in a study of blood T cells in healthy people across ages. PCR was performed a second time for about 7 to 12 cycles using a sample-barcoded 5' primer and a J-beta primer mix. TCRdb re-derived calls from the 5' RACE reads in MiXCR, one entry per CDR3 protein. Of some 850,000 distinct CDR3 sequences detected, 25% to 30% appear once; the ten largest clones hold 3%. These data were also reused for a study on T cells of mothers and their children.

Sequenced material: blood. Receptors originate from a boy between 10 and 17 years old in good health.

The chain is built from TRBV6-5 and TRBJ2-5; TRBD1 matches 8 bases. V shed 6 bases and J 1 base; nucleotides not matched to a gene: 4. This CDR3 comprises 14 residues. Germline V gives CDR1 MNHEY, CDR2 SVGAGI. The CDR3 here is CASRTQGAQETQYF. CDR3 nucleotides: TGTGCCAGCAGAACCCAGGGGGCCCAAGAGACCCAGTACTTC.

This clonotype was counted only a few times. The genes are TRBV27 and TRBJ2-5; TRBD2 matches 8 bases. Germline CDR1 is MNHEY and CDR2 is SMNVEV (reference sequence). V dropped 4 bases and J dropped 1; count of bases not matched to a gene: 5. The CDR3 runs to 15 residues. The CDR3 region is CASSSGLAIQETQYF. The CDR3 region has the DNA TGTGCCAGCAGTTCTGGACTAGCTATCCAAGAGACCCAGTACTTC.

CDR3 in DNA: TGTGCCAGCAGCTTTGGAGCGGTGAACACTGAAGCTTTCTTT. Its translation: CASSFGAVNTEAFF. The chain links TRBV7-9 to TRBJ1-1; D ambiguous. Trimming took off 3 bases at V and 0 bases at J, with 8 bases between the two ends. Germline CDR1 and CDR2: SEHNR and FQNEAQ (reference sequence). The CDR3 is made up of 14 amino acids.

This clonotype appeared a few times. The chain carries TRBV15 and TRBJ1-4; no clear D. The CDR3 contains 15 residues. Trimming cost V 0 bases and J 5 bases, with 10 bases left between them. Germline loops: CDR1 LNHNV, CDR2 YYDKDF (reference sequence). DNA for the CDR3: TGTGCCACCAGCAGAGATAGGCCAGCGAATGAAAAACTGTTTTTT. Translating gives CATSRDRPANEKLFF.

This clonotype was found a few times. The V gene is TRBV7-9, the J gene TRBJ2-3; TRBD2 matches at 13 bases. CDR1 SEHNR and CDR2 FQNEAQ come from the germline V gene (reference sequence). There are 16 residues in the CDR3. J lost 6 bases, V lost 4 bases, and 7 bases had no gene match. The CDR3 coding sequence is TGTGCCAGCAGCTCGCCGGGACTAGCGGGGTCTGATACGCAGTATTTT. It specifies CASSSPGLAGSDTQYF.

The chain links TRBV3-1 to TRBJ2-5, with unresolved D. CDR3 length equals 13 residues. Germline CDR1 reads LGHDT; CDR2 reads YNNKEL (reference sequence). The V gene lost 2 bases and the J gene lost 4 bases, with 8 bases spanning the gap. The CDR3 DNA reads TGTGCCAGCAGCCAAAGGCATGTAGAGACCCAGTACTTC. Translation gives CASSQRHVETQYF.

The chain recombines TRBV20-1 with TRBJ1-1; D unresolved. Germline CDR1 DFQATT, CDR2 SNEGSKA (reference sequence). This CDR3 region has 11 residues. Deletions cut 6 bases from V and 1 base from J, with 6 bases between. DNA of the CDR3: TGCAGTGCCCAATGGAACACTGAAGCTTTCTTT. It codes for CSAQWNTEAFF.

With regard to this clonotype: This sequence may be a read error, since a much larger clone differs from it by one base. The rearrangement joins TRBV6-1 to TRBJ2-1; D is ambiguous. Germline V gives CDR1 MNHNS, CDR2 SASEGT. CDR3 size: 10 residues. Trimming shortened V by 3 bases and J by 7 bases, and 1 base separated the two germline ends. CDR3 protein: CASSENEQFF. In DNA form, the CDR3 reads TGTGCCAGCAGTGAGAATGAGCAGTTCTTC.

J is TRBJ2-7 and V is TRBV7-8; D perhaps matches TRBD1 (6 bases). This CDR3 region has 16 residues. CDR1 and CDR2 (germline): SGHVS, FQNEAQ. The ends were cut back, 5 bases at V and 0 bases at J, with 17 bases in the middle. CDR3 in amino acids: CASSLYRAGASYEQYF. CDR3 nucleotides: TGTGCCAGCAGCCTGTACAGGGCGGGTGCCTCCTACGAGCAGTACTTC.

The chain couples TRBV28 to TRBJ1-3; D unclear. Looked up from germline, CDR1 is MDHEN and CDR2 is SYDVKM. This CDR3 is 15 amino acids long. V lost 3 bases to trimming and J lost 0 bases, with 9 bases between them. The CDR3 DNA follows: TGTGCCAGCAGTTTTAGTCAGAGCTCTGGAAACACCATATATTTT. It yields the protein CASSFSQSSGNTIYF.

This clonotype has a handful of counts. The chain joins TRBV5-1 to TRBJ1-1; TRBD1 is a possible D gene (6 bases). The CDR3 runs 17 residues. Trimming removed 0 bases at V and 1 base at J, with 16 bases between. Germline loops: CDR1 SGHRS, CDR2 YFSETQ. The CDR3 bases are TGCGCCAGCAGCTTGGCACAGGGTACCCATGGGAACACTGAAGCTTTCTTT. It codes for CASSLAQGTHGNTEAFF.

This rearrangement joins TRBV20-1 to TRBJ2-3; 11 bases map to TRBD2. Germline V gene data show CDR1 as DFQATT and CDR2 as SNEGSKA (reference sequence). V dropped 3 bases and J dropped 6; count of bases not matched to a gene: 14. The CDR3 length is 17 residues. For the CDR3, the DNA is TGCAGTGCTAGTCAAAGACTAGCGGGGTGGGACGAGGATACGCAGTATTTT. Translation: CSASQRLAGWDEDTQYF.

This CDR3 reads CASSWTGVAGNTIYF. CDR3 in DNA: TGTGCCAGCAGCTGGACAGGGGTCGCTGGAAACACCATATATTTT. The chain carries TRBV7-8 and TRBJ1-3; 9 bases are a match to TRBD1. The CDR3 loop spans 15 amino acids. The trim removed 4 bases at V and 2 bases at J, leaving 3 bases unmatched. Germline assignment: CDR1 SGHVS and CDR2 FQNEAQ.

Only a few counts were recorded for this clonotype. The chain combines TRBV7-2 with TRBJ2-3; 9 bases line up with TRBD1. Germline V CDR1 and CDR2: SGHTA, FQGNSA. V lost 5 bases to trimming and J lost 1 base; unmatched junction nucleotides: 1. The CDR3 extends over 14 amino acids. The CDR3 DNA sequence: TGTGCCAGCAGCGGGGACAGGGGCACAGATACGCAGTATTTT. Its protein product is CASSGDRGTDTQYF.

Points on this clonotype: One junction end does not reproduce the germline sequence, and a read error may be involved. The chain carries TRBV12-3 or TRBV12-4 and TRBJ2-5; 16 nucleotides line up with TRBD2. This CDR3 region has 23 residues. The CDR3 sequence: CASSSNYGAPPGLAGGHVETQHF. The CDR3 nucleotides are TGTGCCAGCAGTTCCAACTACGGCGCCCCCCCGGGACTAGCGGGGGGGCATGTAGAGACCCAGCACTTC.

This chain uses TRBV24-1 with TRBJ1-6; D remains unclear. The CDR3 consists of 17 residues. Germline loops: CDR1 KGHDR, CDR2 SFDVKD. Trimming cost V 0 bases and J 7 bases, with 15 bases left between them. CDR3 amino acids: CATSDLHACSKNSPLHF. The DNA for the CDR3 is TGTGCCACCAGTGATTTGCATGCTTGCAGCAAGAATTCACCCCTCCACTTT.

This clonotype showed up many times. The chain uses TRBV7-3 and TRBJ2-2; D is undetermined. CDR3 size: 13 residues. The V end lost 4 bases, the J end lost 5 bases, and 8 bases lay between the germline ends. The germline CDR1 and CDR2 sequences are SGHTA and FQGTGA. CDR3: CASSSVGTGELFF. The CDR3 coding sequence is TGTGCCAGCAGCTCCGTGGGGACCGGGGAGCTGTTTTTT.

The gene calls are TRBV12-3 or TRBV12-4 and TRBJ1-3; possible D gene TRBD1, 6 bases. This CDR3 is built from 13 residues. Trimming left V 6 bases short and J 0 bases short, with 6 bases between. Here the CDR3 DNA reads TGTGCCAGCAGACAGGGCTCTGGAAACACCATATATTTT. Encoded protein: CASRQGSGNTIYF.

The chain employs TRBV6-2 or TRBV6-3 and TRBJ2-3; D may be TRBD1 (5 bases). The germline V gene encodes CDR1 MNHEY and CDR2 SVGEGT. The CDR3 totals 16 residues. V gave up 4 bases and J gave up 3 bases, with 17 bases separating them. The chain's CDR3 is CASSSIRSGSTDTQYF. The CDR3, as DNA: TGTGCCAGCAGTTCTATACGATCAGGGTCGACAGATACGCAGTATTTT.

This sequence joins TRBV5-1 and TRBJ2-2; TRBD1 agrees at 7 bases. The germline V gene encodes CDR1 SGHRS and CDR2 YFSETQ. The CDR3 has 11 amino acids. V shed 7 bases and J 8 bases; nucleotides not matched to a gene: 2. CDR3 sequence reads: CASATGGELFF. CDR3 sequence (DNA): TGCGCCAGCGCGACAGGGGGGGAGCTGTTTTTT.

This clonotype has a handful of counts. J is TRBJ2-5 and V is TRBV20-1; D may be TRBD1 or TRBD2 (6 bases each). The V gene lost 2 bases and the J gene lost 9 bases, with 28 bases spanning the gap. Germline V gives CDR1 DFQATT, CDR2 SNEGSKA (reference sequence). The CDR3 runs 17 residues. The CDR3 protein is CSARTTLVGGVGEPQYF. The CDR3 nucleotides read TGCAGTGCTAGAACCACCTTAGTCGGGGGCGTCGGGGAGCCCCAGTACTTC.

This chain uses TRBV2 with TRBJ2-1, with D unresolved. The germline CDR1 and CDR2 sequences are SNHLY and FYNNEI. This CDR3 spans 12 amino acids. V was cut by 3 bases and J by 3 bases, with 3 bases left in between. The DNA for the CDR3 is TGTGCCAGCAGTGACTTCTACAATGAGCAGTTCTTC. This sequence encodes CASSDFYNEQFF.

The chain carries TRBV5-1 and TRBJ2-7, with 10 bases lining up with TRBD1. The DNA end favors TRBJ2-1, so the J call may be wrong. The CDR3 has 14 amino acids. Germline CDR1 reads SGHRS; CDR2 reads YFSETQ. The DNA for the CDR3 is TGCGCCAGTACCAGCCGGACAGGGGGCAATGAGCAGTTCTTC. It is translated as CASTSRTGGNEQFF.

The V gene is TRBV20-1, the J gene TRBJ2-3; a weak D match, TRBD2 (5 bases). The CDR3 runs 14 residues. Between the trimmed V and J ends, which lost 0 bases and 10 bases, there was a span of 17 bases. Germline assignment: CDR1 DFQATT and CDR2 SNEGSKA (reference sequence). CDR3 in amino acids: CSARDLSRLSAQYF. The CDR3 coding sequence is TGCAGTGCTAGAGATTTATCCCGACTAAGTGCGCAGTATTTT.

This clonotype was picked up a small number of times. The chain joins TRBV11-2 to TRBJ2-3, with 10 bases aligning to TRBD1. V shed 5 bases and J 4 bases; nucleotides not matched to a gene: 12. The CDR3 loop spans 17 amino acids. Looked up from germline, CDR1 is SGHAT and CDR2 is FQNNGV. The CDR3 DNA reads TGTGCCAGCAGCGTTACCGGGGGACAGGGGAGCGCAGATACGCAGTATTTT. Residues: CASSVTGGQGSADTQYF.

Details on this clonotype: Given a much more abundant clone one base away, this may be a read error. The rearrangement links TRBV7-2 to TRBJ2-1; 14 bases match TRBD2. Germline trimming cut 5 bases from V and 9 bases from J; bases unmatched to any gene: 9. Germline V gene lookup returns CDR1 SGHTA and CDR2 FQGNSA. The CDR3 runs to 16 residues. The CDR3: CTSSALTSGGAFEQFF. In nucleotides, the CDR3 is TGTACCAGCAGCGCCTTGACTAGCGGGGGGGCTTTTGAGCAGTTCTTC.